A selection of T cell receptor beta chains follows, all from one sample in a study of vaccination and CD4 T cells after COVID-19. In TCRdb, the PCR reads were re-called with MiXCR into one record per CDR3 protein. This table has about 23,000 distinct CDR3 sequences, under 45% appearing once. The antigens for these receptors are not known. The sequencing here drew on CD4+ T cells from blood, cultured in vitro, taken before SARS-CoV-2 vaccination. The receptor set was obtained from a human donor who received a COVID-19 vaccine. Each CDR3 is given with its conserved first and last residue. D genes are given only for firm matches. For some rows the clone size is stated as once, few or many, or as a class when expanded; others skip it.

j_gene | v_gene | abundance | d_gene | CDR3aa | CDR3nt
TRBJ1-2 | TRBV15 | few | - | CATSRGTVSYGYTF | TGTGCCACCAGCAGAGGGACAGTCTCCTATGGCTACACCTTC
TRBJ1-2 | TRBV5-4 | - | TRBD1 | CASSLINRGHYGYTF | TGTGCCAGCAGCTTAATCAACAGGGGGCACTATGGCTACACCTTC
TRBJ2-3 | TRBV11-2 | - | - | CASAPPGTDTQYF | TGTGCCAGCGCCCCGCCGGGGACAGATACGCAGTATTTT
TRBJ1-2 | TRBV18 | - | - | CASSPGGTLDGYTF | TGTGCCAGCTCACCCGGTGGCACACTAGATGGCTACACCTTC
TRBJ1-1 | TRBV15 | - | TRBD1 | CATSRGQGGTEAFF | TGTGCCACCAGCAGAGGACAGGGAGGGACTGAAGCTTTCTTT
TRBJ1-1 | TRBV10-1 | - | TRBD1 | CASTAGDRGNTEAFF | TGCGCCAGCACAGCGGGTGACAGGGGGAACACTGAAGCTTTCTTT
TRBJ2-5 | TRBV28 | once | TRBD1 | CASSSSGGQETQYF | TGTGCCAGCAGTTCTTCAGGGGGCCAAGAGACCCAGTACTTC
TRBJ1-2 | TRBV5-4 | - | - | CASIFGEGNYGYTF | TGTGCCAGCATCTTCGGGGAGGGAAACTATGGCTACACCTTC
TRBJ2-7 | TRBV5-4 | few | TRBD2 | CASSPGGLAGGYEQYF | TGTGCCAGCAGCCCGGGGGGACTAGCGGGGGGCTACGAGCAGTACTTC
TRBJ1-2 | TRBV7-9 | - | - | CASSLAGLGGYTF | TGTGCCAGCAGCTTAGCAGGGTTAGGCGGCTACACCTTC
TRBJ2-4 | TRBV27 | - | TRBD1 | CASSPPGGSIQYF | TGTGCCAGCAGTCCCCCAGGGGGTTCGATTCAGTACTTC
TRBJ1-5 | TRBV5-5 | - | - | CASSPLGGRENQPQHF | TGTGCCAGCAGTCCTCTAGGAGGGAGGGAAAATCAGCCCCAGCATTTT
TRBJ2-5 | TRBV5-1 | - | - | CASSFVVGYQETQYF | TGCGCCAGCAGCTTTGTTGTTGGGTATCAGGAGACCCAGTACTTC
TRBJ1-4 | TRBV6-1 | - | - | CASSHRATNEKLFF | TGTGCCAGCAGCCACAGGGCAACTAATGAAAAACTGTTTTTT
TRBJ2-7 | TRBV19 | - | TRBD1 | CASSMRGPGTGVSSYEQYF | TGTGCCAGTAGTATGAGGGGGCCCGGTACAGGGGTGTCATCCTACGAGCAGTACTTC
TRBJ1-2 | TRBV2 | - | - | CASSETVRSTNYGYTF | TGTGCCAGCAGTGAAACGGTCAGGTCGACCAACTATGGCTACACCTTC
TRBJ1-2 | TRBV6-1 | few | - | CASTRDPGDYGYTF | TGTGCCAGCACCAGGGACCCAGGGGACTATGGCTACACCTTC
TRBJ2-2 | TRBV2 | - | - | CASSFRLGTGELFF | TGTGCCAGCAGTTTCCGACTAGGAACCGGGGAGCTGTTTTTT
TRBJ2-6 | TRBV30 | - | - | CAWSVGGAGANVLTF | TGTGCCTGGAGTGTAGGAGGTGCTGGGGCCAACGTCCTGACTTTC
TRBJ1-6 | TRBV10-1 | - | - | CASSPLLNSTVSNSPLHF | TGCGCCAGCAGTCCCCTCCTAAACTCGACAGTCTCCAATTCACCCCTCCACTTT
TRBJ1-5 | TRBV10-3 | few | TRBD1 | CAISGQDNQPQHF | TGTGCCATAAGTGGACAGGACAATCAGCCCCAGCATTTT
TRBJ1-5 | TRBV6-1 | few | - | CASSEDGYSHSNQPQHF | TGTGCCAGCAGTGAAGATGGGTACAGCCATAGCAATCAGCCCCAGCATTTT
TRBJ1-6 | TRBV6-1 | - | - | CASSERPSSYNSPLHF | TGTGCCAGCAGTGAACGGCCTAGCTCCTATAATTCACCCCTCCACTTT